Following are 30 T cell receptor beta chains from one sample sequenced in a study of CD8+CD57+ T cells in acquired aplastic anemia. An expansion of CD8+CD57+ cells by flow cytometry had been shown in patients chosen for sequencing. Investigators profiled TCR beta VDJ and CDR3 from genomic DNA template. In TCRdb, the reads were re-called with MiXCR into one record per CDR3 protein. The data show 200,000 or so distinct CDR3 sequences, roughly 45% seen once. Sequences were obtained from sorted CD4+, CD8+, or CD8+CD57+ T cells (not recorded which) from PBMCs. The receptors were gathered from a human donor with aplastic anemia.

V usage is TRBV9 and J usage is TRBJ1-2; TRBD1 matches 7 bases. The V gene end was trimmed by 5 bases and the J gene end by 3 bases; junction bases not matched to a gene: 13. In germline, CDR1 is SGDLS, CDR2 YYNGEE. The CDR3 spans 16 residues. The chain's CDR3 is CASSDPGQTLDYGYTF. The CDR3 coding sequence is TGTGCCAGCAGTGACCCGGGACAGACCTTAGACTATGGCTACACCTTC. Full variable domain (remainder filled in from reference TRBV9 and TRBJ1-2): DSGVTQTPKHLITATGQRVTLRCSPRSGDLSVYWYQQSLDQGLQFLIQYYNGEERAKGNILERFSAQQFPDLHSELNLSSLELGDSALYFCASSDPGQTLDYGYTFGSGTRLTVV.

The chain combines TRBV18 with TRBJ2-1; weak D call: TRBD1 (5 bases). V lost 6 bases and J lost 5, with 11 bases in between. CDR1 and CDR2 from the germline V gene are KGHSH and LQKENI. The length of the CDR3 is 13 residues. In nucleotides, the CDR3 is TGTGCCAGCTCCCCCAGGGTGGACAATGAGCAGTTCTTC. This translates into CASSPRVDNEQFF.

This clonotype was observed at least ten times. J is TRBJ1-2 and V is TRBV6-5, with D unresolved. The V gene lost 4 bases and the J gene lost 5 bases, with 17 bases spanning the gap. The V gene's germline CDR1 is MNHEY and CDR2 SVGAGI. The CDR3 runs 15 residues. The CDR3 nucleotides read TGTGCCAGCAGTTCCCCGGGCCCGATCCGGTATGGCTACACCTTC. Protein product: CASSSPGPIRYGYTF.

This chain connects TRBV7-8 to TRBJ2-3, with TRBD2 as a possible D gene (6 bases). Trimming pared 5 bases from V and 6 bases from J, leaving 18 bases between. This CDR3 region has 15 residues. Per germline, CDR1 SGHVS and CDR2 FQNEAQ. The CDR3 nucleotides read TGTGCCAGCAGCACACATGAGGGAGGATTTGATACGCAGTATTTT. Encoded protein: CASSTHEGGFDTQYF.

The table lists this clonotype with many counts. The gene calls are TRBV20-1 and TRBJ1-2, with D tentatively TRBD1 (5 bases). Germline assignment: CDR1 DFQATT and CDR2 SNEGSKA (reference sequence). V was trimmed by 3 bases and J by 5 bases, leaving 10 bases between them. CDR3 length equals 12 residues. The CDR3 DNA reads TGCAGTGCTAGCGTTGGGACTTATGGCTACACCTTC. The encoded protein is CSASVGTYGYTF.

This clonotype was picked up many times. The CDR3: CASSASQGRDGYTF. In DNA, the CDR3 is TGTGCCAGCAGTGCATCACAGGGCAGAGATGGCTACACCTTC. This chain uses TRBV6-1 with TRBJ1-2, with a tentative D call TRBD1 (6 bases). Deletions cut 4 bases from V and 6 bases from J, with 15 bases between. Germline V gives CDR1 MNHNS, CDR2 SASEGT. The CDR3 is 14 amino acids.

To note about this clonotype: Possible read error: a much larger clone is one base away. This chain joins TRBV6-6 and TRBJ2-5; the D is unclear. The CDR3 sequence is 14 residues long. CDR1 is MNHNY and CDR2 is SVGAGI in the germline V gene (reference sequence). V lost 5 bases, J lost 2 bases, and 12 bases lay in between. The CDR3 nucleotides are TGTGCCAGCAGTCCCCTGCCCTTTCAAGAGACCCAGTACTTC. Encoded protein: CASSPLPFQETQYF.

Many counts were recorded for this clonotype. This chain uses TRBV18 with TRBJ2-7; D uncertain. Germline assignment: CDR1 KGHSH and CDR2 LQKENI. V was cut by 1 base and J by 6 bases, with 7 bases left in between. This CDR3 spans 12 amino acids. CDR3 sequence reads: CASSPQGSEQYF. In nucleotides, the CDR3 is TGTGCCAGCTCACCACAGGGATCCGAGCAGTACTTC. Full variable domain (remainder filled in from reference TRBV18 and TRBJ2-7): NAGVMQNPRHLVRRRGQEARLRCSPMKGHSHVYWYRQLPEEGLKFMVYLQKENIIDESGMPKERFSAEFPKEGPSILRIQQVVRGDSAAYFCASSPQGSEQYFGPGTRLTVT.

This clonotype was found many times. The chain links TRBV15 to TRBJ2-1; 8 nucleotides match TRBD1. Germline loops: CDR1 LNHNV, CDR2 YYDKDF (reference sequence). J gave up 4 bases and V 0 bases, and 11 bases lay outside the gene matches. CDR3 length: 18 residues. CDR3 loop: CATSRDPGQGPPYNEQFF. As DNA, the CDR3 is TGTGCCACCAGCAGAGATCCAGGACAGGGCCCCCCTTACAATGAGCAGTTCTTC.

At least ten counts were recorded for this clonotype. The rearrangement joins TRBV6-1 to TRBJ1-4; 7 bases fit TRBD1. The CDR3 consists of 14 residues. Germline V gives CDR1 MNHNS, CDR2 SASEGT. The junction had 6 bases not matched to a gene; V was cut back by 3 bases and J by 8 bases. In nucleotides, the CDR3 is TGTGCCAGCAGTGATTCAGGGGGAAGGGAAAAACTGTTTTTT. This gives the protein CASSDSGGREKLFF.

The genes are TRBV2 and TRBJ2-6; 7 positions match TRBD1. This CDR3 is built from 15 residues. V lost 8 bases to trimming and J lost 2 bases; unmatched junction nucleotides: 6. Per germline, CDR1 SNHLY and CDR2 FYNNEI. The CDR3 bases are TGTGCCAGCCTCAGTGACAGGGCTGGGGCCAACGTCCTGACTTTC. Encoded protein: CASLSDRAGANVLTF.

The rearrangement links TRBV29-1 to TRBJ2-3; 7 nucleotides line up with TRBD1. Germline lookup yields CDR1 SQVTM and CDR2 ANQGSEA. The CDR3 extends over 15 amino acids. J was trimmed by 2 bases and V by 6 bases; bases with no gene match: 11. Here the CDR3 reads CSVTARDSYTDTQYF. CDR3 bases: TGCAGCGTGACGGCCCGGGACAGTTACACAGATACGCAGTATTTT.

The V and J genes are TRBV29-1 and TRBJ1-1; 7 bases line up with TRBD1. CDR3 size: 16 residues. The germline V gene encodes CDR1 SQVTM and CDR2 ANQGSEA. V was pared by 6 bases and J by 3 bases, with 16 bases of the junction left unmatched. The CDR3 coding sequence is TGCAGCGTCAGGTCCGGGACAGCTTTGGGGGACACTGAAGCTTTCTTT. Translated, it gives CSVRSGTALGDTEAFF.

This chain joins TRBV9 and TRBJ2-7, with a tentative D call TRBD1 (5 bases). Trimming took off 0 bases at V and 3 bases at J, with 10 bases between the two ends. The CDR3 extends over 14 amino acids. Germline V gene sequence: CDR1 SGDLS, CDR2 YYNGEE. The CDR3: CASSVEGAGYEQYF. For the CDR3, the DNA is TGTGCCAGCAGCGTAGAAGGGGCCGGCTACGAGCAGTACTTC. The whole variable domain, remainder taken from reference TRBV9 and TRBJ2-7, is DSGVTQTPKHLITATGQRVTLRCSPRSGDLSVYWYQQSLDQGLQFLIQYYNGEERAKGNILERFSAQQFPDLHSELNLSSLELGDSALYFCASSVEGAGYEQYFGPGTRLTVT.

This clonotype was detected many times. V gene TRBV9 combines with J gene TRBJ1-1; D perhaps matches TRBD1 (5 bases). V lost 1 base and J lost 2, with 9 bases in between. Germline V gene data show CDR1 as SGDLS and CDR2 as YYNGEE. This CDR3 contains 14 residues. CDR3 sequence: CASSVQGSNTEAFF. The CDR3 bases are TGTGCCAGCAGCGTACAGGGATCTAACACTGAAGCTTTCTTT.

This clonotype turned up a few times. The chain combines TRBV7-8 with TRBJ2-3; TRBD2 agrees at 10 bases. The CDR3 runs 15 residues. CDR1 and CDR2 from the germline V gene are SGHVS and FQNEAQ. Losses at the gene ends were 5 bases for V and 4 bases for J; bases not matched to a gene: 6. CDR3 nucleotides: TGTGCCAGCAGCACGAATAGCGGGAGGTCAGATACGCAGTATTTT. Translation gives CASSTNSGRSDTQYF.

The gene calls are TRBV12-3 or TRBV12-4 and TRBJ1-1, with 10 bases lining up with TRBD1. Trimming at V came to 10 bases and at J to 5 bases, leaving 7 bases not matched to a gene. This CDR3 has 13 amino acids. Here the CDR3 DNA reads TGTGCCACCCCCCCGGGACAGGGGACTGAAGCTTTCTTT. It encodes CATPPGQGTEAFF.

The chain is built from TRBV20-1 and TRBJ1-2; D is ambiguous. This CDR3 comprises 13 residues. CDR1 is DFQATT, CDR2 SNEGSKA, per germline (reference sequence). V was trimmed by 7 bases and J by 7 bases, leaving 19 bases between them. CDR3 amino acids: CSVMTGSAPGYTF. The CDR3, as DNA: TGCAGTGTTATGACGGGGTCCGCGCCTGGCTACACCTTC.

To note about this clonotype: The CDR3 carries no conserved terminal phenylalanine or tryptophan, so it likely arises from a read error. The CDR3 DNA is TGTACCAGCAGTGGGACAGGTCTTTCGGCAGATACGCAGTATTCT. It is translated as CTSSGTGLSADTQYS. The J gene is TRBJ2-3, the V gene TRBV2, with 8 bases aligning to TRBD1. This CDR3 comprises 15 residues. In germline, CDR1 is SNHLY, CDR2 FYNNEI.

The sample holds many counts of this clonotype. This chain joins TRBV3-1 and TRBJ2-5, with 8 bases that match TRBD2. There are 13 residues in the CDR3. The ends lost 4 bases at V and 7 bases at J; junction bases unmatched: 5. Germline-derived CDR1 and CDR2 are LGHDT and YNNKEL (reference sequence). This CDR3 is CASSLRGEGTQYF. The CDR3 DNA reads as TGTGCCAGCAGCCTGCGGGGGGAGGGGACCCAGTACTTC.

This rearrangement joins TRBV15 to TRBJ2-2; weak D call: TRBD2 (6 bases). Trimming left V 3 bases short and J 17 bases short, with 25 bases between. CDR3 size: 15 residues. CDR1 is LNHNV, CDR2 YYDKDF, per germline (reference sequence). The CDR3 DNA sequence: TGTGCCACCAGCAGTGGGACTCGAAACACCATGGAGTTTTTTTTT. Its protein product is CATSSGTRNTMEFFF.

This clonotype was observed many times. V is TRBV20-1 and J is TRBJ2-3; no firm D call. CDR3 size: 11 residues. From germline, CDR1 is DFQATT and CDR2 SNEGSKA (reference sequence). Trimming removed 5 bases at V and 4 bases at J, with 7 bases between. The CDR3 DNA sequence: TGCAGTGCTCCCCTTTCAGATACGCAGTATTTT. This gives the protein CSAPLSDTQYF.

J is TRBJ2-7 and V is TRBV9; possible D gene TRBD1, 6 bases. V lost 3 bases and J lost 4, with 14 bases in between. This CDR3 region has 14 residues. The germline CDR1 and CDR2 sequences are SGDLS and YYNGEE. The chain's CDR3 is CASSAEGGAYEQYF. The CDR3 coding sequence is TGTGCCAGCAGCGCCGAAGGGGGAGCATACGAGCAGTACTTC.

This clonotype has ten or more counts. J is TRBJ1-6 and V is TRBV6-5; possible D gene TRBD1, 6 bases. The germline V gene encodes CDR1 MNHEY and CDR2 SVGAGI. V was cut by 2 bases and J by 9 bases, with 14 bases left in between. The CDR3 runs 15 residues. This CDR3 reads CASSYHEGGGSPLHF. The CDR3 region has the DNA TGTGCCAGCAGTTACCATGAGGGGGGGGGTTCACCCCTCCACTTT.

The V gene is TRBV10-3, the J gene TRBJ1-1, with D unresolved. With 10 bases removed from V and 3 bases from J, the gap between germline ends came to 15 bases. Per the germline V gene, CDR1 is ENHRY and CDR2 is SYGVKD. The length of the CDR3 is 13 residues. CDR3 nucleotide sequence: TGTGCCAGCATAAGGAGAGTGGACACTGAAGCTTTCTTT. This encodes CASIRRVDTEAFF.

This clonotype was observed many times. The V and J genes are TRBV7-3 and TRBJ2-7; 9 bases map to TRBD1. The CDR3 consists of 14 residues. Looked up from germline, CDR1 is SGHTA and CDR2 is FQGTGA. V dropped 3 bases and J dropped 2; count of bases not matched to a gene: 2. Here the CDR3 DNA reads TGTGCCAGCAGCTTGGACAGGGGACCCTACGAGCAGTACTTC. Protein: CASSLDRGPYEQYF.

This clonotype was picked up many times. The chain is built from TRBV6-5 and TRBJ1-6, with 9 bases lining up with TRBD1. CDR3 size: 16 residues. The V gene's germline CDR1 is MNHEY and CDR2 SVGAGI. Germline trimming cut 4 bases from V and 7 bases from J; bases unmatched to any gene: 8. The CDR3 region is CASSSKWTGDNSPLHF. The CDR3 DNA reads TGTGCCAGCAGTTCGAAATGGACAGGGGACAATTCACCCCTCCACTTT.

In regard to this clonotype: This may stem from a read error, because a much larger clone lies one nucleotide away. The chain combines TRBV9 with TRBJ1-4; possibly TRBD1 for D (6 bases). Germline CDR1 and CDR2: SGDLS and YYNGEE. CDR3 length equals 15 residues. Trimming removed 4 bases at V and 1 base at J, with 11 bases between. The CDR3 bases are TGTGCCAGCAGCCAGAGGGGGGAAACTAATGAAAAACTGTTTTTT. It codes for CASSQRGETNEKLFF.

Many counts were recorded for this clonotype. The J gene is TRBJ2-2, the V gene TRBV20-1, with 8 bases that match TRBD1. The CDR3 covers 14 residues. Germline-derived CDR1 and CDR2 are DFQATT and SNEGSKA (reference sequence). The V and J ends lost 4 bases and 1 base, in that order; junction bases with no gene match: 2. CDR3 DNA: TGCAGTGCTACCGGGACAGGGAACACCGGGGAGCTGTTTTTT. Protein product: CSATGTGNTGELFF.

On this clonotype itself: This clone may be a read error of a much larger clone one base away. The gene calls are TRBV4-1 and TRBJ2-7; 10 nucleotides line up with TRBD2. This CDR3 region has 17 residues. Germline V lookup: CDR1 MGHRA, CDR2 YSYEKL. The V gene end was trimmed by 0 bases and the J gene end by 1 base; junction bases not matched to a gene: 6. Written as DNA, the CDR3 is TGCGCCAGCAGCCAAGACGCAGCGGGGGGGAATTCCTACGAGCAGTACTTC. Protein sequence: CASSQDAAGGNSYEQYF.